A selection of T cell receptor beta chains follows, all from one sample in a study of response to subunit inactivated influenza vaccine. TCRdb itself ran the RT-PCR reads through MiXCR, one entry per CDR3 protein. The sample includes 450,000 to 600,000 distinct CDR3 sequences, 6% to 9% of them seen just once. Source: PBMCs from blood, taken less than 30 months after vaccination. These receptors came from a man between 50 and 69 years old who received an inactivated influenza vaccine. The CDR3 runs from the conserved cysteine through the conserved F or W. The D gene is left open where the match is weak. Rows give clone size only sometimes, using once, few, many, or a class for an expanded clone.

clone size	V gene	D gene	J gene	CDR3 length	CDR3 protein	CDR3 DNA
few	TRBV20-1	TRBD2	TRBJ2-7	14	CSAPSGAYTYEQYF	TGCAGTGCACCTAGCGGGGCATACACCTACGAGCAGTACTTC
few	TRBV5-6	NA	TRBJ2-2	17	CASSFARTGANTGELFF	TGTGCCAGCAGCTTTGCCCGGACTGGCGCGAACACCGGGGAGCTGTTTTTT
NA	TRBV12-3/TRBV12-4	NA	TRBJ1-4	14	CASSFAGRNEKLFF	TGTGCCAGCAGTTTCGCAGGGCGTAATGAAAAACTGTTTTTT
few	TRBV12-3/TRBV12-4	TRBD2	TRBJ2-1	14	CASLGTSGYNEQFF	TGTGCCAGCCTCGGGACTAGCGGTTACAATGAGCAGTTCTTC
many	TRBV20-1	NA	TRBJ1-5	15	CSARATSQGNQPQHF	TGCAGTGCTAGAGCCACTTCGCAGGGGAATCAGCCCCAGCATTTT
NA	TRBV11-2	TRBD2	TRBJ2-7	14	CASSSFRDYPRQYF	TGTGCCAGCAGCTCGTTCCGGGACTACCCGAGACAGTACTTC
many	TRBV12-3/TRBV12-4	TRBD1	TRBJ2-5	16	CASSFHRGMYQETQYF	TGTGCCAGCAGTTTTCACAGGGGCATGTACCAAGAGACCCAGTACTTC
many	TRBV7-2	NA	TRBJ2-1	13	CASSQNWVNEQFF	TGTGCCAGCAGTCAGAACTGGGTCAATGAGCAGTTCTTC
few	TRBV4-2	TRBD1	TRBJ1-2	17	CASSQVPGQGFFGGYTF	TGTGCCAGCAGCCAAGTACCGGGACAGGGGTTTTTCGGTGGCTACACCTTC
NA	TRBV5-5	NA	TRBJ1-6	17	CASSLDRLSSYNSPLHF	TGTGCCAGCAGCTTGGACCGATTGAGCTCCTATAATTCACCCCTCCACTTT
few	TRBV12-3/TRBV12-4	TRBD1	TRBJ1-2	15	CASSPPGTANYGYTF	TGTGCCAGCAGCCCCCCCGGGACAGCTAACTATGGCTACACCTTC
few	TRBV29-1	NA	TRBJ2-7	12	CSAAGASYEQYF	TGCAGCGCCGCAGGTGCCTCCTACGAGCAGTACTTC
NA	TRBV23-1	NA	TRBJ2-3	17	CASSQLGTATSTDTQYF	TGCGCCAGCAGTCAACTCGGGACGGCAACTAGCACAGATACGCAGTATTTT
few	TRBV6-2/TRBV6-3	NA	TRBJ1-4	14	CASLAGTGNEKLFF	TGTGCCAGCTTGGCCGGGACCGGTAATGAAAAACTGTTTTTT
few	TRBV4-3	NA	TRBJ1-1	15	CASSQDVRVNTEAFF	TGCGCCAGCAGCCAAGATGTCAGGGTGAACACTGAAGCTTTCTTT
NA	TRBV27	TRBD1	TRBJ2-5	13	CARTGQGQETQYF	TGTGCCAGAACCGGACAGGGGCAAGAGACCCAGTACTTC
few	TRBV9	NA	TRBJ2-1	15	CASSVLGGPDNEQFF	TGTGCCAGCAGCGTATTGGGGGGGCCGGACAATGAGCAGTTCTTC
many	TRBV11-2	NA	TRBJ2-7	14	CASSHPQQGYEQYF	TGTGCCAGCAGCCATCCTCAACAGGGTTACGAGCAGTACTTC
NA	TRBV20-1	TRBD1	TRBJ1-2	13	CSATTGGDYGYTF	TGCAGTGCTACCACAGGGGGCGACTATGGCTACACCTTC
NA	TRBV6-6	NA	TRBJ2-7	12	CASQDGAYEQYF	TGTGCCTCCCAGGACGGAGCCTACGAGCAGTACTTC
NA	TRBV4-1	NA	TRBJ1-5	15	CASSKGGMGNQPQHF	TGCGCCAGCAGCAAGGGGGGGATGGGCAATCAGCCCCAGCATTTT
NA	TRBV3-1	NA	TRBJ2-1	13	CASSHLAVNEQFF	TGTGCCAGCAGCCACCTAGCAGTAAATGAGCAGTTCTTC
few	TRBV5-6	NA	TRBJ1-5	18	CASSLRVRLGASNQPQHF	TGTGCCAGCAGCTTGAGGGTACGGCTGGGGGCGTCGAATCAGCCCCAGCATTTT
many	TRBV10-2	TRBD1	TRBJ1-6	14	CASSEPDRVSPLHF	TGCGCCAGCAGTGAGCCCGACAGGGTTTCACCCCTCCACTTT
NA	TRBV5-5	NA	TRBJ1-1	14	CASSLDSGLTEAFF	TGTGCCAGCAGCTTGGACAGTGGGCTTACTGAAGCTTTCTTT
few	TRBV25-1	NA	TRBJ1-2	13	CASSDWGNYGYTF	TGTGCCAGCAGTGACTGGGGGAACTATGGCTACACCTTC
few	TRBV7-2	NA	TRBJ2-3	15	CASSFSGAGADTQYF	TGTGCCAGCAGCTTTTCGGGAGCGGGCGCAGATACGCAGTATTTT
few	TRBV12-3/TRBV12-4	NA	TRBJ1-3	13	CASSGQIGNTIYF	TGTGCCAGCAGCGGACAGATTGGAAACACCATATATTTT
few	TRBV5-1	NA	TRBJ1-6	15	CASSRDGAYNSPLHF	TGCGCCAGCAGCCGGGACGGAGCCTATAATTCACCCCTCCACTTT